Presented here are 28 T cell receptor beta chains from one specimen sequenced in a study of blood T cell repertoires in COVID-19. Method: immunoSEQ multiplex PCR; TCRdb's copy keeps in-frame clones and lacks some. Here the sample spans 300,000 or so clones, around nine tenths being singletons. The sample taken for sequencing was peripheral blood. The receptors were sampled from a man in his forties or fifties with active or convalescent COVID-19.

This chain uses TRBV6-5 with TRBJ1-5; TRBD1 matches at 8 bases. CDR1 is MNHEY, CDR2 SVGAGI, per germline. Unmatched junction bases numbered 4, after V lost 6 bases and J lost 0 bases. The CDR3 is made up of 15 amino acids. The CDR3 is CASSRQGYSNQPQHF. CDR3 DNA sequence: TGTGCCAGCAGCCGACAGGGGTATAGCAATCAGCCCCAGCATTTT.

The chain links TRBV5-1 to TRBJ2-7, with TRBD2 identical over 8 bases. J was trimmed by 0 bases and V by 4 bases; bases with no gene match: 6. The CDR3 runs 15 residues. The germline V gene has CDR1 SGHRS and CDR2 YFSETQ. Here the CDR3 DNA reads TGCGCCAGCAGCCTATCCCTAGCGGGCTCCTACGAGCAGTACTTC. This sequence encodes CASSLSLAGSYEQYF. Full variable domain (missing parts from reference TRBV5-1 and TRBJ2-7): KAGVTQTPRYLIKTRGQQVTLSCSPISGHRSVSWYQQTPGQGLQFLFEYFSETQRNKGNFPGRFSGRQFSNSRSEMNVSTLELGDSALYLCASSLSLAGSYEQYFGPGTRLTVT.

In its sample, this clone was seen many times. The V call is TRBV2, the J call TRBJ1-6; D call uncertain. Trimming took 3 bases from V and 10 from J, leaving 10 bases between them. The CDR3 has 13 residues. Germline V gene sequence: CDR1 SNHLY, CDR2 FYNNEI. The CDR3 spells CASSERVNSPLHF. CDR3 nucleotide sequence: TGTGCCAGCAGTGAGAGGGTAAACTCACCCCTCCACTTT.

The chain uses TRBV30 and TRBJ1-1, with 9 bases identical to TRBD1. The length of the CDR3 is 14 residues. Germline V gene data show CDR1 as GTSNPN and CDR2 as SVGIG (reference sequence). V was pared by 5 bases and J by 4 bases, with 8 bases of the junction left unmatched. The CDR3 here is CAWGPGTGTTEAFF. In DNA, the CDR3 is TGTGCCTGGGGACCCGGGACAGGGACCACTGAAGCTTTCTTT.

This chain joins TRBV12-3 or TRBV12-4 and TRBJ1-1, with TRBD1 matching 11 bases. Germline trimming cut 7 bases from V and 11 bases from J; bases unmatched to any gene: 6. The CDR3 totals 12 residues. CDR3 DNA sequence: TGTGCCAGCACTTCGGGGGACAGGGGGGCTTTCTTT. Translated: CASTSGDRGAFF.

J is TRBJ1-5 and V is TRBV4-3, with 7 bases lining up with TRBD1. The CDR3 covers 16 residues. Germline V gene data show CDR1 as LGHNA and CDR2 as YSLEER. The ends lost 5 bases at V and 6 bases at J; junction bases unmatched: 13. CDR3 region: CASSEQGVGGVQPQHF. The DNA for the CDR3 is TGCGCCAGCAGCGAGCAGGGGGTAGGCGGGGTTCAGCCCCAGCATTTT.

The chain recombines TRBV28 with TRBJ2-1; 11 bases align to TRBD2. CDR1 MDHEN and CDR2 SYDVKM come from the germline V gene. V dropped 4 bases and J dropped 0; count of bases not matched to a gene: 14. The CDR3 has 20 amino acids. The CDR3 nucleotides are TGTGCCAGCAGTTACCCGGGACTAGCGGAGCCTAGGAGCTCCTACAATGAGCAGTTCTTC. Translated, it gives CASSYPGLAEPRSSYNEQFF.

V gene TRBV5-1 combines with J gene TRBJ2-1, with TRBD2 as a possible D gene (6 bases). CDR3 length equals 13 residues. From germline, CDR1 is SGHRS and CDR2 YFSETQ. V was cut by 4 bases and J by 7 bases, with 12 bases left in between. CDR3 sequence (DNA): TGCGCCAGCAGCCGGGGGACCTCAAATGAGCAGTTCTTC. Translated: CASSRGTSNEQFF.

The CDR3 is CASSPDSSYEQYF. DNA of the CDR3: TGTGCCAGCAGCCCCGACTCATCCTACGAGCAGTACTTC. The rearrangement uses TRBV6-6 and TRBJ2-7; D ambiguous. Germline values: CDR1 MNHNY, CDR2 SVGAGI (reference sequence). There are 13 residues in the CDR3. V was clipped by 6 bases and J by 1 base, with 10 bases between them.

In its sample, this clone was seen a few times. This chain's CDR3 is CASSLDTDEQYF. The CDR3 DNA sequence: TGTGCCAGCAGCTTAGATACGGACGAGCAGTACTTC. The rearrangement uses TRBV11-1 and TRBJ2-7; D uncertain. From germline, CDR1 is SGHAT and CDR2 FQDESV (reference sequence). The CDR3 covers 12 residues. Trimming removed 1 base at V and 5 bases at J, with 6 bases between.

This clone was recorded a few times. The CDR3 bases are TGTGCCAGCAGCTACAGGGCGGGTCAGCCCCAGCATTTT. It is translated as CASSYRAGQPQHF. The genes are TRBV3-1 (or the pseudogene TRBV3-2) and TRBJ1-5; a weak D match, TRBD1 (6 bases). The V gene lost 5 bases and the J gene lost 6 bases, with 11 bases spanning the gap. CDR3 length: 13 residues. The germline CDR1 and CDR2 sequences are LGHDT and YNNKEL (reference sequence).

The DNA of the CDR3 is TGTGCCAGCAGCCCGGTCGGGGGGGGTTCACCCCTCCACTTT. Its protein product is CASSPVGGGSPLHF. The rearrangement joins TRBV7-9 to TRBJ1-6, with D perhaps matching TRBD1 (5 bases). Germline V gives CDR1 SEHNR, CDR2 FQNEAQ (reference sequence). The CDR3 sequence is 14 residues long. V was shortened by 5 bases and J by 9 bases, with 14 bases between the two germline ends. The complete variable domain, with remaining parts taken from reference TRBV7-9 and TRBJ1-6, reads DTGVSQNPRHKITKRGQNVTFRCDPISEHNRLYWYRQTLGQGPEFLTYFQNEAQLEKSRLLSDRFSAERPKGSFSTLEIQRTEQGDSAMYLCASSPVGGGSPLHFGNGTRLTVT.

This chain links TRBV5-1 with TRBJ2-5; 12 bases line up with TRBD2. Germline V lookup: CDR1 SGHRS, CDR2 YFSETQ. J lost 5 bases, V lost 2 bases, and 10 bases had no gene match. CDR3 size: 17 residues. CDR3 nucleotide sequence: TGCGCCAGCAGCTTAGCCCCTAGCGGGAGGGCCTATGAGACCCAGTACTTC. Translation: CASSLAPSGRAYETQYF.

The V gene is TRBV30, the J gene TRBJ1-2; tentative D call: TRBD1 (5 bases). V was trimmed by 5 bases and J by 4 bases, leaving 17 bases between them. Germline loops: CDR1 GTSNPN, CDR2 SVGIG (reference sequence). The CDR3 sequence is 14 residues long. The CDR3 loop reads CAWDSPGGGYGYTF. Here the CDR3 DNA reads TGTGCCTGGGACTCCCCCGGGGGGGGCTATGGCTACACCTTC.

This chain links TRBV3-1 (or the pseudogene TRBV3-2) with TRBJ1-2, with 12 bases identical to TRBD1. Germline V gene sequence: CDR1 LGHDT, CDR2 YNNKEL (reference sequence). This CDR3 has 16 residues. The V gene end was trimmed by 1 base and the J gene end by 6 bases; junction bases not matched to a gene: 6. CDR3: CASSQAGTGGFDGYTF. The CDR3 DNA follows: TGTGCCAGCAGCCAAGCTGGGACAGGGGGCTTTGATGGCTACACCTTC.

The chain is built from TRBV7-2 and TRBJ2-3; D possibly corresponds to TRBD2 (5 bases). CDR3 length: 14 residues. CDR1 is SGHTA and CDR2 is FQGNSA in the germline V gene. The germline V and J ends were trimmed by 6 bases and 0 bases, with 10 bases remaining between them. DNA of the CDR3: TGTGCCAGCAGTTCGACGGGGAGCACAGATACGCAGTATTTT. Protein: CASSSTGSTDTQYF. Looking up the rest from reference TRBV7-2 and TRBJ2-3 gives the full variable domain: GAGVSQSPSNKVTEKGKDVELRCDPISGHTALYWYRQSLGQGLEFLIYFQGNSAPDKSGLPSDRFSAERTGGSVSTLTIQRTQQEDSAVYLCASSSTGSTDTQYFGPGTRLTVL.

V is TRBV19 and J is TRBJ1-2, with D possibly TRBD1 on 5 matching bases. The V and J ends lost 5 bases and 7 bases respectively, with 14 bases between them. The CDR3 consists of 13 residues. Per germline, CDR1 LNHDA and CDR2 SQIVND (reference sequence). The CDR3 protein is CASSFQGNGGYTF. CDR3 DNA sequence: TGTGCCAGTAGTTTCCAGGGAAATGGTGGCTACACCTTC.

The chain has TRBV10-3 and TRBJ1-2; no clear D gene. The CDR3 consists of 12 residues. The V end was cut by 6 bases, the J end by 5 bases, with 10 bases between. Germline V gene lookup returns CDR1 ENHRY and CDR2 SYGVKD. CDR3 in amino acids: CAISPEEYGYTF. In DNA form, the CDR3 reads TGTGCCATCAGCCCCGAGGAGTATGGCTACACCTTC.

This clone has only one observation. The chain is built from TRBV6-5 and TRBJ2-5, with 9 bases that match TRBD1. The CDR3 runs to 12 residues. Germline CDR1 and CDR2: MNHEY and SVGAGI. Unmatched junction bases numbered 4, after V lost 11 bases and J lost 3 bases. The CDR3 region has the DNA TGTGCCGCCGACAGGGGGGAAGAGACCCAGTACTTC. Encoded protein: CAADRGEETQYF.

The chain combines TRBV7-9 with TRBJ1-4; 9 bases line up with TRBD1. CDR1 and CDR2 from the germline V gene are SEHNR and FQNEAQ (reference sequence). The ends lost 3 bases at V and 4 bases at J; junction bases unmatched: 6. CDR3 length: 16 amino acids. CDR3 coding DNA: TGTGCCAGCAGCTTGCTCGGGACAGGGAGTAATGAAAAACTGTTTTTT. As protein: CASSLLGTGSNEKLFF.

The J gene is TRBJ1-1, the V gene TRBV29-1; maybe TRBD1 (6 bases). Deletions cut 5 bases from V and 4 bases from J, with 14 bases between. The CDR3 sequence is 13 residues long. Per the germline V gene, CDR1 is SQVTM and CDR2 is ANQGSEA. CDR3 sequence (DNA): TGCAGCGTTATACAGGGTTGGGGCACTGAAGCTTTCTTT. Protein: CSVIQGWGTEAFF.

This chain connects TRBV6-5 to TRBJ2-3; 10 bases align to TRBD1. The CDR3 length is 14 residues. The J segment lost 3 bases and the V segment lost 6 bases, leaving 3 bases of the junction unmatched. Germline CDR1 is MNHEY and CDR2 is SVGAGI. CDR3 coding DNA: TGTGCCAGCAGGGACAGGGGGAAAACAGATACGCAGTATTTT. This sequence encodes CASRDRGKTDTQYF.

The chain combines TRBV30 with TRBJ1-3; maybe TRBD1 (6 bases). The germline V gene encodes CDR1 GTSNPN and CDR2 SVGIG (reference sequence). V lost 5 bases and J 2 bases, leaving 19 bases between the germline ends. CDR3 length: 16 amino acids. The CDR3 spells CAWGGNTDSAGNTIYF. DNA for the CDR3: TGTGCCTGGGGGGGCAATACCGACAGCGCTGGAAACACCATATATTTT.

This clone appeared once. This sequence joins TRBV7-8 and TRBJ2-7; 8 bases match TRBD2. Germline CDR1 and CDR2: SGHVS and FQNEAQ. This CDR3 comprises 16 residues. V was clipped by 0 bases and J by 2 bases; unmatched bases: 6. Written as DNA, the CDR3 is TGTGCCAGCAGCTTAGCGGGGCCCGGGGGGGCCTACGAGCAGTACTTC. It codes for CASSLAGPGGAYEQYF. The full variable domain, in which reference TRBV7-8 and TRBJ2-7 provide the parts outside the CDR3, is GAGVSQSPRYKVAKRGQDVALRCDPISGHVSLFWYQQALGQGPEFLTYFQNEAQLDKSGLPSDRFFAERPEGSVSTLKIQRTQQEDSAVYLCASSLAGPGGAYEQYFGPGTRLTVT.

The chain uses TRBV6-2 or TRBV6-3 and TRBJ2-7, with D possibly TRBD1 on 5 matching bases. Trimming pared 3 bases from V and 2 bases from J, leaving 11 bases between. This CDR3 is built from 14 residues. Germline CDR1 reads MNHEY; CDR2 reads SVGEGT. This chain's CDR3 is CASSYYDSAYEQYF. CDR3 nucleotide sequence: TGTGCCAGCAGTTATTACGACAGTGCCTACGAGCAGTACTTC.

Worth noting for this clone: This sample also contains other DNA sequences that code for the same CDR3. The rearrangement joins TRBV19 to TRBJ1-2; 8 nucleotides agree with TRBD1. Looked up from germline, CDR1 is LNHDA and CDR2 is SQIVND (reference sequence). This CDR3 is 13 amino acids long. Trimming at V came to 10 bases and at J to 0 bases, leaving 4 bases not matched to a gene. The CDR3 region has the DNA TGTGCCACCCGACAGGGGACTAACTATGGCTACACCTTC. It specifies CATRQGTNYGYTF.

The rearrangement joins TRBV7-3 to TRBJ1-2; a weak D match, TRBD1 (6 bases). The germline V gene encodes CDR1 SGHTA and CDR2 FQGTGA. V lost 0 bases and J 4 bases, leaving 18 bases between the germline ends. The CDR3 has 17 residues. CDR3 region: CASSLTGQGHESYGYTF. CDR3 sequence (DNA): TGTGCCAGCAGCTTAACGGGCCAGGGGCACGAGTCCTATGGCTACACCTTC.

In this sample, this clone turned up once. The chain couples TRBV7-6 to TRBJ2-3; 7 bases fit TRBD2. The CDR3 has 14 amino acids. V lost 1 base to trimming and J lost 3 bases; unmatched junction nucleotides: 1. Germline-derived CDR1 and CDR2 are SGHVS and FNYEAQ. CDR3 sequence (DNA): TGTGCCAGCAGCTTAGAGCGGGGTACAGATACGCAGTATTTT. Its translation is CASSLERGTDTQYF.